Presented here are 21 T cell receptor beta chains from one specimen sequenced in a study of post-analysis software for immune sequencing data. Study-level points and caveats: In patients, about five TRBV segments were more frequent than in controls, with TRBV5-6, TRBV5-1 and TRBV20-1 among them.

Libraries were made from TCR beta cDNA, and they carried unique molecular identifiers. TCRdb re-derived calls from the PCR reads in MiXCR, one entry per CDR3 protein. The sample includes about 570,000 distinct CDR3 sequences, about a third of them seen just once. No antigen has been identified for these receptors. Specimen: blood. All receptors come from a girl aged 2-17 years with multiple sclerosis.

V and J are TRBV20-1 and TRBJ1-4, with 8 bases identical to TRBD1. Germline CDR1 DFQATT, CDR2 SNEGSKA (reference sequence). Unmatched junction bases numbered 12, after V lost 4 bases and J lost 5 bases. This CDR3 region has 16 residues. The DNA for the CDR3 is TGCAGTGCTATAATCCCGAGGACAGGGTTGAATGAAAAACTGTTTTTT. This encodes CSAIIPRTGLNEKLFF.

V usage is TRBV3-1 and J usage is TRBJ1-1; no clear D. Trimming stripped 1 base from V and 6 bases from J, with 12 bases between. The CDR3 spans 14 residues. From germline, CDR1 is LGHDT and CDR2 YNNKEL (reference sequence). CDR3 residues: CASSQGAKGPEAFF. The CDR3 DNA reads TGTGCCAGCAGCCAAGGGGCCAAGGGCCCTGAAGCTTTCTTT.

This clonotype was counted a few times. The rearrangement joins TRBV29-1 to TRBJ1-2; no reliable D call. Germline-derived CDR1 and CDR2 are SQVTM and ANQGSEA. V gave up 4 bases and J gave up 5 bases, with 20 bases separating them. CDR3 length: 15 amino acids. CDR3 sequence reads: CSVAPDSLPAYGYTF. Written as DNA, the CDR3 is TGCAGCGTTGCCCCGGACTCACTCCCGGCGTATGGCTACACCTTC.

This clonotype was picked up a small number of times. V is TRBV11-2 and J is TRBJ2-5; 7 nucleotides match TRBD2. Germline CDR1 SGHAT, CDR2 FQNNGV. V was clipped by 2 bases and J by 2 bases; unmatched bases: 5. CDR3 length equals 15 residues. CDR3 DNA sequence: TGTGCCAGCAGCTTAACGAGAGCGGGGCAAGAGACCCAGTACTTC. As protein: CASSLTRAGQETQYF.

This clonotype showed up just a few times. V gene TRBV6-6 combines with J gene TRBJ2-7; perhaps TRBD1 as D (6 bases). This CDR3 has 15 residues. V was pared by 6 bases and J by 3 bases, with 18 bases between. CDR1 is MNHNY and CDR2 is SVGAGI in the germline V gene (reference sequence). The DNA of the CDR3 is TGTGCCAGCAGGTCCACCGGGACAAGTTACTACGAGCAGTACTTC. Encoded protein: CASRSTGTSYYEQYF.

CDR3 in DNA: TGCAGCGCTATGAGGGGGGGAAACACTGAAGCTTTCTTT. Translation: CSAMRGGNTEAFF. V usage is TRBV29-1 and J usage is TRBJ1-1, with D perhaps TRBD1 (6 bases). Germline values: CDR1 SQVTM, CDR2 ANQGSEA. This CDR3 spans 13 amino acids. V lost 7 bases to trimming and J lost 2 bases, with 14 bases between them.

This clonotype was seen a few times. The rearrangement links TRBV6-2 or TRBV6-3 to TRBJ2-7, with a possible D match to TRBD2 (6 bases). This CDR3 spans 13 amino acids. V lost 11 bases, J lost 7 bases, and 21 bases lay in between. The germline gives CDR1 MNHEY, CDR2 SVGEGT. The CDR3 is CAASSSVWREQYF. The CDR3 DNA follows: TGTGCCGCTTCCTCTAGCGTGTGGAGAGAGCAGTACTTC.

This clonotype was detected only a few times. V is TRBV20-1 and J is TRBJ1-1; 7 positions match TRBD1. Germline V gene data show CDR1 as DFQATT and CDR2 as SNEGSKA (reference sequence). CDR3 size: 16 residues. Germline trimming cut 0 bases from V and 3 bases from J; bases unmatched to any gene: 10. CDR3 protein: CSARDARQGGYTEAFF. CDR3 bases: TGCAGTGCTAGAGACGCCAGACAGGGAGGGTACACTGAAGCTTTCTTT.

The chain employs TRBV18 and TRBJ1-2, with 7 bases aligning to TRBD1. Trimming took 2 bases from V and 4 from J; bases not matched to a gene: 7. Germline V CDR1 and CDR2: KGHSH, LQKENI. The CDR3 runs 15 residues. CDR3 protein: CASSPKTGFGYGYTF. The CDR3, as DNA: TGTGCCAGCTCACCAAAGACAGGGTTTGGCTATGGCTACACCTTC.

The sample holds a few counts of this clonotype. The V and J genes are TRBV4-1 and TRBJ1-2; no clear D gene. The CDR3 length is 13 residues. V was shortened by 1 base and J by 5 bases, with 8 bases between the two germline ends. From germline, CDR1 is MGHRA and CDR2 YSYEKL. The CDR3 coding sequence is TGCGCCAGCAGCCAAGTATCAGGATATGGCTACACCTTC. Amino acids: CASSQVSGYGYTF.

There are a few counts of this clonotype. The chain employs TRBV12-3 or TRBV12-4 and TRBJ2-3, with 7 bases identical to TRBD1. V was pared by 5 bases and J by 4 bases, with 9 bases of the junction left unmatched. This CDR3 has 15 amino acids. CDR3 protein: CASSQRQGRADTQYF. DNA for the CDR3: TGTGCCAGCAGTCAGCGACAGGGCCGAGCAGATACGCAGTATTTT.

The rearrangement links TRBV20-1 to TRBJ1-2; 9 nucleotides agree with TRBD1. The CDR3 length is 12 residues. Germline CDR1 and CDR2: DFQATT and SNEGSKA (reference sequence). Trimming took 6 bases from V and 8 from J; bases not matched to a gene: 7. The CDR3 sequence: CSALQGAGGYTF. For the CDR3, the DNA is TGCAGTGCATTACAGGGGGCTGGAGGCTACACCTTC.

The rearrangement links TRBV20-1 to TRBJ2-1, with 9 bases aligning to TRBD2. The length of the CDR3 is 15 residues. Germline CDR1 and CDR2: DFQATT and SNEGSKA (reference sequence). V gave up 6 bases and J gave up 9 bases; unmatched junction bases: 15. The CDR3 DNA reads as TGCAGTGCCCACCCCCCTACGCGGGGGGGCGGTGAGCAGTTCTTC. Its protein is CSAHPPTRGGGEQFF.

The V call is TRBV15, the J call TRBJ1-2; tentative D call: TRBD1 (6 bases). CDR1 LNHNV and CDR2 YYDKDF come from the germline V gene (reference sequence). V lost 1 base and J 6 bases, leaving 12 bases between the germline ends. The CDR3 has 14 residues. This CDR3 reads CATSRAQGIDGYTF. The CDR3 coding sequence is TGTGCCACCAGCAGAGCCCAGGGGATCGATGGCTACACCTTC. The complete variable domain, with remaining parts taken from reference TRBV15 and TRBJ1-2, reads DAMVIQNPRYQVTQFGKPVTLSCSQTLNHNVMYWYQQKSSQAPKLLFHYYDKDFNNEADTPDNFQSRRPNTSFCFLDIRSPGLGDTAMYLCATSRAQGIDGYTFGSGTRLTVV.

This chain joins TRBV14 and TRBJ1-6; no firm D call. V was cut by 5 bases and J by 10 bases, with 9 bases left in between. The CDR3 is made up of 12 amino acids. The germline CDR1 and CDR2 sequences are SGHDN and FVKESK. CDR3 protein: CASSGKLSPLHF. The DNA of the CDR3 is TGTGCCAGCAGCGGCAAGTTATCACCCCTCCACTTT.

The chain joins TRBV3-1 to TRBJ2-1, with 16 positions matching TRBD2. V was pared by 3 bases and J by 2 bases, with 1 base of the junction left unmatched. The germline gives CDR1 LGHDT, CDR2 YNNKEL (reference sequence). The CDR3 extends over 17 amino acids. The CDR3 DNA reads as TGTGCCAGCAGCCAGGGGACTAGCGGGGGGGCCTACAATGAGCAGTTCTTC. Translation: CASSQGTSGGAYNEQFF.

The CDR3 sequence: CASRDGTGGEKLFF. CDR3 DNA: TGTGCCAGCAGGGACGGGACCGGGGGAGAAAAACTGTTTTTT. The V and J genes are TRBV12-3 or TRBV12-4 and TRBJ1-4, with D possibly TRBD1 on 5 matching bases. This CDR3 has 14 residues. With 6 bases removed from V and 8 bases from J, the gap between germline ends came to 16 bases.

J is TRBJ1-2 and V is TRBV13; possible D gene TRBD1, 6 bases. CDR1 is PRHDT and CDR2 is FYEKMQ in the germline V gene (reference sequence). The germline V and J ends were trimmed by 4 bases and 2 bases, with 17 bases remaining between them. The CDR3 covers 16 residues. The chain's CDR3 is CASSSTQGSMNYGYTF. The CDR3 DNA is TGTGCCAGCAGCTCCACCCAGGGGAGCATGAACTATGGCTACACCTTC.

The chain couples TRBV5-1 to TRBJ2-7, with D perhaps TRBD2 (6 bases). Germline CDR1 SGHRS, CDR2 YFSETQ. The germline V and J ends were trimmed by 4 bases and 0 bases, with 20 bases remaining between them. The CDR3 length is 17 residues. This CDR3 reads CASSLAWLSGSSYEQYF. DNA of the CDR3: TGCGCCAGCAGCCTTGCCTGGCTTAGCGGAAGCTCCTACGAGCAGTACTTC.

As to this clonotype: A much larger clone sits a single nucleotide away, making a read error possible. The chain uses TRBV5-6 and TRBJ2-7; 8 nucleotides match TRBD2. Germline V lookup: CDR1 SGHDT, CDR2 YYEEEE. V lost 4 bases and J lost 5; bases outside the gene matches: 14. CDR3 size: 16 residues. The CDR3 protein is CASSEITSGPGDEQYF. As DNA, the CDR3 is TGTGCCAGCAGCGAGATAACTAGCGGCCCCGGGGACGAGCAGTACTTC.

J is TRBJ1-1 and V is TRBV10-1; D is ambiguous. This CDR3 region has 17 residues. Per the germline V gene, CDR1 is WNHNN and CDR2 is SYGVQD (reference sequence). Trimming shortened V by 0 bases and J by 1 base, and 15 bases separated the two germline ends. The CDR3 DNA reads TGCGCCAGCAGTGAGTCTGGCCAGGAAAATGGGAACACTGAAGCTTTCTTT. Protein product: CASSESGQENGNTEAFF.